This TCR beta chain was observed in a study of blood T cell repertoires in COVID-19. Study summary: From the United States, Italy and Spain came samples of acute and convalescent COVID-19. From T cells, B-cell-depleted T cells, or PBMCs came the material, which was cDNA or gDNA.

The germline gives CDR1 SGHTA, CDR2 FQGTGA. The length of the CDR3 is 18 residues. Trimming took off 2 bases at V and 1 base at J, with 17 bases between the two ends. In the source study's methods: How many nucleated cells were present was estimated from reference gene primer amplification. Clones were sequenced by immunoSEQ multiplex PCR, and TCRdb holds only the in-frame ones, with some missing. V and J calls plus clone size are reproduced from that table; the DNA served to infer D and trimming. The sample holds 200,000 to 300,000 clones; about 90% are singletons and the top ten take around 2.9%. The chain is built from TRBV7-3 and TRBJ2-2, with TRBD1 as a possible D gene (6 bases). The receptor was isolated from a woman aged 25 to 45 who had recovered from COVID-19. Sequencing was carried out using peripheral blood. Here the CDR3 reads CASSLPSDSSGNTGELFF. The DNA for the CDR3 is TGTGCCAGCAGCTTACCTTCGGACAGCTCGGGGAACACCGGGGAGCTGTTTTTT.